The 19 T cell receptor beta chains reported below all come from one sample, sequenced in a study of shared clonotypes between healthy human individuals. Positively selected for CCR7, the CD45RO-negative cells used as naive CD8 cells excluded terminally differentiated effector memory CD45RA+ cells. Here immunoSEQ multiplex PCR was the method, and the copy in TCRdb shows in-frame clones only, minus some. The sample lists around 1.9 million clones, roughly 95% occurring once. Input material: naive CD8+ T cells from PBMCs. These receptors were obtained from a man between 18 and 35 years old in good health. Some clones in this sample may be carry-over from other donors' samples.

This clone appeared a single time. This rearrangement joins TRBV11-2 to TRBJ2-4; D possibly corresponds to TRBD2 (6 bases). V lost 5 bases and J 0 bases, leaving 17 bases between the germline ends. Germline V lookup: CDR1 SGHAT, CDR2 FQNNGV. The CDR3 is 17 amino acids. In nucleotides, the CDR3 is TGTGCCAGCAGCCCGAGGACGCGGGACCTAGCCAAAAACATTCAGTACTTC. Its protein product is CASSPRTRDLAKNIQYF.

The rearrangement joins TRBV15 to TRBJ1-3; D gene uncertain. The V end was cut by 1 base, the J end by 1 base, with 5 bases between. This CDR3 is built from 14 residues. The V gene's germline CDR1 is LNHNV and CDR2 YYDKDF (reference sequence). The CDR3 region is CATSRAESGNTIYF. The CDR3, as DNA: TGTGCCACCAGCAGAGCTGAGTCTGGAAACACCATATATTTT. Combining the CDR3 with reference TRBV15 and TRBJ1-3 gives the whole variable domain DAMVIQNPRYQVTQFGKPVTLSCSQTLNHNVMYWYQQKSSQAPKLLFHYYDKDFNNEADTPDNFQSRRPNTSFCFLDIRSPGLGDTAMYLCATSRAESGNTIYFGEGSWLTVV.

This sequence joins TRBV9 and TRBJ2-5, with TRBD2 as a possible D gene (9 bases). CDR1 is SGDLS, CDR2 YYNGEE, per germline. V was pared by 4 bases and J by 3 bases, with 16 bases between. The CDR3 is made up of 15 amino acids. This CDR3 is CASSPSGTGKETQYF. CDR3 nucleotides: TGTGCCAGCAGCCCTAGCGGGACAGGAAAAGAGACCCAGTACTTC.

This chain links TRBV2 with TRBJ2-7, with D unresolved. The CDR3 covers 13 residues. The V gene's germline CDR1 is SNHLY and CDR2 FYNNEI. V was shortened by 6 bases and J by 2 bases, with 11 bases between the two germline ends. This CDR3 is CASRERGPYEQYF. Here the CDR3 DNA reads TGTGCCAGCAGAGAGAGAGGACCCTACGAGCAGTACTTC.

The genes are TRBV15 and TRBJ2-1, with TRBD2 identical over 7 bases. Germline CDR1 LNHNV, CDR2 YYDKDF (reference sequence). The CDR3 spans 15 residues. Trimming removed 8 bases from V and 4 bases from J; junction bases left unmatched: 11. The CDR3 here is CATDSAGAGYNEQFF. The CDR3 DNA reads TGTGCCACCGACTCCGCGGGAGCAGGATACAATGAGCAGTTCTTC.

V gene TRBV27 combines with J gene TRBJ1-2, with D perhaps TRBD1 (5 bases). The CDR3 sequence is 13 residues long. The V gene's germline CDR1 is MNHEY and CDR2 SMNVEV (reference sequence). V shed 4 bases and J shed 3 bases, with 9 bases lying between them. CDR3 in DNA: TGTGCCAGCAGTTCCGCAGGGTACTATGGCTACACCTTC. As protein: CASSSAGYYGYTF.

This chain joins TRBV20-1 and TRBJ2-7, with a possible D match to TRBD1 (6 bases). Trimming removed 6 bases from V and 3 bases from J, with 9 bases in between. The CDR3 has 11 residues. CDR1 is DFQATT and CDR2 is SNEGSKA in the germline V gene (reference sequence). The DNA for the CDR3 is TGCAGTGCAGGACAGTTCTACGAGCAGTACTTC. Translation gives CSAGQFYEQYF.

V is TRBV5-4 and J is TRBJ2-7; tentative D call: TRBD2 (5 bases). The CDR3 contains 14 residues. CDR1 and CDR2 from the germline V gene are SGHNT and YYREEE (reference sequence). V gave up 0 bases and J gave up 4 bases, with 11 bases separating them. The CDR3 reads CASSLAGIGYEQYF. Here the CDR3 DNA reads TGTGCCAGCAGCTTGGCGGGAATTGGGTACGAGCAGTACTTC. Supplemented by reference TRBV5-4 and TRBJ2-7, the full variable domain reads ETGVTQSPTHLIKTRGQQVTLRCSSQSGHNTVSWYQQALGQGPQFIFQYYREEENGRGNFPPRFSGLQFPNYSSELNVNALELDDSALYLCASSLAGIGYEQYFGPGTRLTVT.

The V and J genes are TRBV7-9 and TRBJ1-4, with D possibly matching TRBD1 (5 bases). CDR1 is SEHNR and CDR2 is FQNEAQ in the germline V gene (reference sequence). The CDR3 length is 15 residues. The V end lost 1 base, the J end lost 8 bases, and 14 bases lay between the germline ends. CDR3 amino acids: CASSLEAGYGEKLFF. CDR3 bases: TGTGCCAGCAGCTTAGAGGCAGGGTACGGGGAAAAACTGTTTTTT.

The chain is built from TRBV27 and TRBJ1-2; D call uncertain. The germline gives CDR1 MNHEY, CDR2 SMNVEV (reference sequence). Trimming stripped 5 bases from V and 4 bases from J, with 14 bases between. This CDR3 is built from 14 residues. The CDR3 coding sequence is TGTGCCAGCAGTCCCCGACCCAGTATCTATGGCTACACCTTC. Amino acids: CASSPRPSIYGYTF.

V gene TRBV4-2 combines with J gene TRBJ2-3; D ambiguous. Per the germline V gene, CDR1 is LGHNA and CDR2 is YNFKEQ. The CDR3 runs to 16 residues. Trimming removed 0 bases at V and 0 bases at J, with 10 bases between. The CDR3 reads CASSQDPRFSTDTQYF. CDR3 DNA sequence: TGTGCCAGCAGCCAAGATCCCCGTTTTAGCACAGATACGCAGTATTTT.

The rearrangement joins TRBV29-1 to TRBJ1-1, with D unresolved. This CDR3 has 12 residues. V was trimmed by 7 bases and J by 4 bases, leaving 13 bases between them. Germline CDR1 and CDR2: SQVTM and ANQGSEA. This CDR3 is CSAREGPTEAFF. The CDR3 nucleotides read TGCAGCGCCCGGGAGGGCCCCACTGAAGCTTTCTTT. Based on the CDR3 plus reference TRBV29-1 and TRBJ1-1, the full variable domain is SAVISQKPSRDICQRGTSLTIQCQVDSQVTMMFWYRQQPGQSLTLIATANQGSEATYESGFVIDKFPISRPNLTFSTLTVSNMSPEDSSIYLCSAREGPTEAFFGQGTRLTVV.

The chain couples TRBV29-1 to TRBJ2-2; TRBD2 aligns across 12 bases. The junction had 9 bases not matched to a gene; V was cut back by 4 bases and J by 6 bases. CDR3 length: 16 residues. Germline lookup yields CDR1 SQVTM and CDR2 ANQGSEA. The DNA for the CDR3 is TGCAGCGTTGGAGCTAGCGGGAGGGCCAAGGCCGGGGAGCTGTTTTTT. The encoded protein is CSVGASGRAKAGELFF.

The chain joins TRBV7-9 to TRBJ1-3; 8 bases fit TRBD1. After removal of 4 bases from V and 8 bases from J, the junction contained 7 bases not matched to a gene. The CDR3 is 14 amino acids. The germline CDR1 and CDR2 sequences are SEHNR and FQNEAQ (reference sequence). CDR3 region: CASSSGQGPHTIYF. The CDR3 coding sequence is TGTGCCAGCAGCTCCGGACAGGGCCCTCACACCATATATTTT.

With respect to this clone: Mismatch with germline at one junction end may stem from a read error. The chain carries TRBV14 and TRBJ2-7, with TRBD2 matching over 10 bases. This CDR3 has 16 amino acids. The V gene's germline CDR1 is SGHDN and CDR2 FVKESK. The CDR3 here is CASSQTLAGGSHEQYF. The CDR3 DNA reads TGTGCCAGCAGCCAAACCTTAGCGGGAGGCTCCCACGAGCAGTACTTC.

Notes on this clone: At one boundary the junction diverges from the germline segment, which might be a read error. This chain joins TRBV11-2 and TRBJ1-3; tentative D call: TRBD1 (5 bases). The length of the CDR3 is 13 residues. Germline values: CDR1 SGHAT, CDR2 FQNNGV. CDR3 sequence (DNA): TGTGCCACCAGCCGGGACGGTGGAAACACCATATATTTT. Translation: CATSRDGGNTIYF.

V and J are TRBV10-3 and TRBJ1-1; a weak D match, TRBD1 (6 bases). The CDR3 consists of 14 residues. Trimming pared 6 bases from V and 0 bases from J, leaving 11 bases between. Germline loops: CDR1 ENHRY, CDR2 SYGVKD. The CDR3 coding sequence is TGTGCCATCAGGGACAGTTTCATGAACACTGAAGCTTTCTTT. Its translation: CAIRDSFMNTEAFF.

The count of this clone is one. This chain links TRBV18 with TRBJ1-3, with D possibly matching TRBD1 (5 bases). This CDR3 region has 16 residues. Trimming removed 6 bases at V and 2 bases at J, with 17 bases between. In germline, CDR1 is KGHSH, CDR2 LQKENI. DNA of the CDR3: TGTGCCAGCTCTAAGCCCCCAGGGTCGGCTGGAAACACCATATATTTT. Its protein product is CASSKPPGSAGNTIYF.

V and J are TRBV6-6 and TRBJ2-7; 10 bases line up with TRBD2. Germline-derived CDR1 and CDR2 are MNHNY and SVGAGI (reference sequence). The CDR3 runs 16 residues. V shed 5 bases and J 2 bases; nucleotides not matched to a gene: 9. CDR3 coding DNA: TGTGCCAGCAGTACGCCCGGACTAGCGGCAGCCTACGAGCAGTACTTC. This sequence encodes CASSTPGLAAAYEQYF.